These 16 T cell receptor beta chains were sequenced from one sample in a study of vaccination effects on CD4 cells after COVID-19. These TCRs' antigens remain unknown. The method was immunoSEQ multiplex PCR; TCRdb's version includes in-frame clones alone and lacks a portion of them. The sample yields some 63,000 clones, about 69% seen once. Researchers isolated CD4+ T cells once ten to eleven days of culture had elapsed. Material: CD4+ T cells from PBMCs cultured without peptide, obtained before COVID-19 vaccination. Source of these receptors: a human donor who had a prior SARS-CoV-2 infection.

The DNA for the CDR3 is TGTGCCAGTATCGCGGACTACCCTGGGGCCAACGTCCTGACTTTC. It translates to CASIADYPGANVLTF. The V and J genes are TRBV19 and TRBJ2-6; D might be TRBD2 (6 bases). V shed 7 bases and J shed 2 bases, with 12 bases lying between them. This CDR3 has 15 amino acids. Germline V gene sequence: CDR1 LNHDA, CDR2 SQIVND (reference sequence).

The genes are TRBV11-1 and TRBJ2-6, with D maybe TRBD1 (5 bases). The V gene lost 0 bases and the J gene lost 3 bases, with 6 bases spanning the gap. In germline, CDR1 is SGHAT, CDR2 FQDESV (reference sequence). The CDR3 runs to 15 residues. CDR3 in amino acids: CASSLAGVGANVLTF. The CDR3 coding sequence is TGTGCCAGCAGCTTAGCAGGGGTTGGGGCCAACGTCCTGACTTTC.

This chain links TRBV7-9 with TRBJ1-1, with 11 bases identical to TRBD1. The junction had 5 bases not matched to a gene; V was cut back by 5 bases and J by 0 bases. In germline, CDR1 is SEHNR, CDR2 FQNEAQ (reference sequence). The CDR3 sequence is 16 residues long. The CDR3 nucleotides are TGTGCCAGCAGCCCCGGACAGGGGGCCGTGAACACTGAAGCTTTCTTT. The encoded protein is CASSPGQGAVNTEAFF.

This chain connects TRBV27 to TRBJ1-1; D uncertain. The CDR3 extends over 13 amino acids. The germline CDR1 and CDR2 sequences are MNHEY and SMNVEV (reference sequence). The V end was cut by 1 base, the J end by 6 bases, with 9 bases between. CDR3 nucleotides: TGTGCCAGCAGTTTATGGGGTGGGCCTGAAGCTTTCTTT. This codes for CASSLWGGPEAFF.

A word on this clone: The same CDR3 also results from other DNA sequences found in this sample. The genes are TRBV30 and TRBJ2-1; 11 bases agree with TRBD2. The length of the CDR3 is 17 residues. Germline-derived CDR1 and CDR2 are GTSNPN and SVGIG (reference sequence). V trimming: 3 bases; J trimming: 0 bases; junction bases outside the gene matches: 7. The CDR3 protein is CAWRRLAGGSSYNEQFF. DNA for the CDR3: TGTGCCTGGAGACGCCTAGCGGGGGGCAGCTCCTACAATGAGCAGTTCTTC.

This clone was detected a few times. The CDR3 coding sequence is TGTGCCAGCAGCTTAAGGGACAGGGGGACCTATGGCTACACCTTC. Translating gives CASSLRDRGTYGYTF. This chain links TRBV7-2 with TRBJ1-2, with 11 positions matching TRBD1. The CDR3 length is 15 residues. CDR1 SGHTA and CDR2 FQGNSA come from the germline V gene. The trim removed 2 bases at V and 4 bases at J, leaving 3 bases unmatched.

The chain links TRBV15 to TRBJ2-5; TRBD1 matches 7 bases. The J segment lost 2 bases and the V segment lost 2 bases, leaving 11 bases of the junction unmatched. The germline CDR1 and CDR2 sequences are LNHNV and YYDKDF (reference sequence). CDR3 length equals 17 residues. CDR3 loop: CATSRPPGQTYQETQYF. CDR3 in DNA: TGTGCCACCAGCAGACCACCGGGACAGACCTATCAAGAGACCCAGTACTTC.

This sequence joins TRBV7-2 and TRBJ1-4; D remains unclear. This CDR3 comprises 17 residues. From germline, CDR1 is SGHTA and CDR2 FQGNSA. The ends were cut back, 5 bases at V and 6 bases at J, with 22 bases in the middle. CDR3 sequence: CASSPNWAASGDEKLFF. CDR3 in DNA: TGTGCCAGCAGCCCAAATTGGGCGGCCTCTGGGGATGAAAAACTGTTTTTT.

The chain uses TRBV18 and TRBJ2-1; D ambiguous. Trimming took 4 bases from V and 6 from J, leaving 7 bases between them. The CDR3 covers 12 residues. Germline CDR1 KGHSH, CDR2 LQKENI. The CDR3 region has the DNA TGTGCCAGCTCACTACTGCCCAATGAGCAGTTCTTC. Encoded protein: CASSLLPNEQFF.

The chain has TRBV19 and TRBJ2-3; a weak D match, TRBD2 (7 bases). CDR3 length: 14 residues. CDR1 is LNHDA, CDR2 SQIVND, per germline (reference sequence). Trimming took off 6 bases at V and 0 bases at J, with 10 bases between the two ends. CDR3 loop: CASSGGPSTDTQYF. The CDR3 DNA is TGTGCCAGTAGCGGGGGGCCCAGCACAGATACGCAGTATTTT.

This chain links TRBV5-4 with TRBJ1-2; D unclear. Looked up from germline, CDR1 is SGHNT and CDR2 is YYREEE (reference sequence). Trimming shortened V by 4 bases and J by 5 bases, and 9 bases separated the two germline ends. The CDR3 consists of 12 residues. Here the CDR3 reads CASSLDYYGYTF. CDR3 DNA: TGTGCCAGCAGCCTGGACTATTATGGCTACACCTTC.

The gene calls are TRBV7-8 and TRBJ1-1, with a tentative D call TRBD1 (6 bases). The CDR3 totals 13 residues. Per the germline V gene, CDR1 is SGHVS and CDR2 is FQNEAQ. Trimming stripped 5 bases from V and 4 bases from J, with 11 bases between. The CDR3 sequence is CASSPQTGTEAFF. The CDR3 DNA reads as TGTGCCAGCAGCCCTCAGACAGGCACTGAAGCTTTCTTT.

A word on this clone: A read error may produce the germline difference seen at one junction end. The rearrangement uses TRBV7-7 and TRBJ2-7, with D possibly TRBD2 on 7 matching bases. Germline lookup yields CDR1 SSHAT and CDR2 FNYEAQ (reference sequence). The CDR3 is 16 residues long. For the CDR3, the DNA is TGTGCTAGCAGCTTAGCCCGGGGGGCGGATTTCTACGAGCAGTACTTC. Translating gives CASSLARGADFYEQYF.

The rearrangement links TRBV5-1 to TRBJ1-1, with 7 bases fitting TRBD1. V shed 3 bases and J 1 base; nucleotides not matched to a gene: 3. The length of the CDR3 is 14 residues. The germline gives CDR1 SGHRS, CDR2 YFSETQ. The CDR3 DNA sequence: TGCGCCAGCAGCTGGGGGGACAGGAACACTGAAGCTTTCTTT. Its translation: CASSWGDRNTEAFF. Full variable domain (rest looked up from reference TRBV5-1 and TRBJ1-1): KAGVTQTPRYLIKTRGQQVTLSCSPISGHRSVSWYQQTPGQGLQFLFEYFSETQRNKGNFPGRFSGRQFSNSRSEMNVSTLELGDSALYLCASSWGDRNTEAFFGQGTRLTVV.

The V call is TRBV30, the J call TRBJ2-1; maybe TRBD2 (6 bases). The V gene's germline CDR1 is GTSNPN and CDR2 SVGIG (reference sequence). CDR3 length: 13 amino acids. Trimming took off 0 bases at V and 4 bases at J, with 7 bases between the two ends. CDR3 protein: CAWSVGGYNEQFF. Here the CDR3 DNA reads TGTGCCTGGAGTGTGGGGGGTTACAATGAGCAGTTCTTC.

The DNA for the CDR3 is TGTGCCAGCAGCCGGCCTCCAGTTTACGAGCAGTACTTC. Protein product: CASSRPPVYEQYF. The rearrangement links TRBV5-5 to TRBJ2-7; D is unresolved. The CDR3 loop spans 13 amino acids. Between the trimmed V and J ends, which lost 4 bases and 4 bases, there was a span of 12 bases. The V gene's germline CDR1 is SGHKS and CDR2 YYEKEE (reference sequence). The full variable domain, with the rest looked up from reference TRBV5-5 and TRBJ2-7, is DAGVTQSPTHLIKTRGQQVTLRCSPISGHKSVSWYQQVLGQGPQFIFQYYEKEERGRGNFPDRFSARQFPNYSSELNVNALLLGDSALYLCASSRPPVYEQYFGPGTRLTVT.